The entry that follows covers one T cell receptor beta chain sequence. The sample holds other DNA sequences that translate to the same CDR3. These data are taken from a study of blood T cell repertoires in COVID-19. Across the study: Both acute and convalescent COVID-19 samples were obtained from the United States, Italy and Spain. PBMCs, B-cell-depleted T cells, or T cells provided the cDNA or gDNA that made up the material.

As processed by the authors: Amplification with reference gene primers provided the estimates of nucleated cell counts. Libraries were prepared by immunoSEQ multiplex PCR; TCRdb keeps only in-frame clonotypes and omits some of them. The V and J calls and clone size are taken from that table; D and trimming were inferred from the DNA. The table shows 150,000 to 250,000 clones, with approximately 82% occurring only once. The CDR3 totals 15 residues. CDR1 and CDR2 from the germline V gene are SGDLS and YYNGEE. Trimming removed 3 bases from V and 4 bases from J; junction bases left unmatched: 4. This sequence joins TRBV9 and TRBJ2-6; 7 positions agree with TRBD1. The clonotype originates from a human donor with acute or convalescent COVID-19. The donor label of this sample is uncertain. The source material was peripheral blood. The CDR3 here is CASSATGAGANVLTF. The CDR3 DNA reads TGTGCCAGCAGCGCTACAGGGGCCGGGGCCAACGTCCTGACTTTC.